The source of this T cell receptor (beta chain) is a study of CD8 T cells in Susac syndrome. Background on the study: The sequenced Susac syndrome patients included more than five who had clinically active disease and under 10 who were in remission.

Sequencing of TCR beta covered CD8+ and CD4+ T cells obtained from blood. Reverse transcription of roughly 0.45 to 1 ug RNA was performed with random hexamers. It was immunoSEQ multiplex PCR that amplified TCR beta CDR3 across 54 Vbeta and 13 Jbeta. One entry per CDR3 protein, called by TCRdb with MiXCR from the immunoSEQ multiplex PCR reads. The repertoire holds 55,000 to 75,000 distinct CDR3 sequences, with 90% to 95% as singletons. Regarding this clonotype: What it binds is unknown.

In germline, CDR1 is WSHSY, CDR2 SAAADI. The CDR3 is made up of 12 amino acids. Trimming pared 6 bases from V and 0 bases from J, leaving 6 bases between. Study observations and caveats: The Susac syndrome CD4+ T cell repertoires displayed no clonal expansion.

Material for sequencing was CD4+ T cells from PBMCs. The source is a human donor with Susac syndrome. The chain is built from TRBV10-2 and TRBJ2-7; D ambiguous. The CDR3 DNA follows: TGCGCCAGCAGCACCAACTCCTACGAGCAGTACTTC. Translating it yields CASSTNSYEQYF.